This is a list of T cell receptor beta chains from one sample in a study of blood T cell repertoires in COVID-19. The method was immunoSEQ multiplex PCR; TCRdb's version includes in-frame clones alone and lacks a portion of them. The repertoire holds over 200,000 clones, with around 82% as singletons. The specimen was peripheral blood. The source is a man older than 75 with acute or convalescent COVID-19. Each CDR3 is given with its conserved first and last residue. A D gene is named only where the DNA matches it firmly. The size of a clone is reported for some rows only, either as once, few or many, or as a class for expanded clones.

NA	TRBJ1-1	TRBV29-1	NA	TGCAGCGTTGAGATCGGGGGGAACGCTTTCTTT	CSVEIGGNAFF
NA	TRBJ2-2	TRBV5-4	NA	TGTGCCAGCAGCTCCCCCCTCGGGAACACCGGGGAGCTGTTTTTT	CASSSPLGNTGELFF
TRBD2	TRBJ2-7	TRBV5-1	NA	TGCGCCAGCAGCTTGGTTCCCCTCGGGGGACTAGCTTACGAGCAGTACTTC	CASSLVPLGGLAYEQYF
NA	TRBJ1-5	TRBV7-8	NA	TGTGCCAGCAGCCCGTCAACGGGTGTTGGTCAGCCCCAGCATTTT	CASSPSTGVGQPQHF
TRBD1	TRBJ1-2	TRBV13	NA	TGTGCCAGCAGCCCCCGGGACAGGGGAGGCGGCTACACCTTC	CASSPRDRGGGYTF
TRBD1	TRBJ2-7	TRBV28	once	TGTGCCAGCACCCCCGGACAGGGGGTGGGCGAGCAGTACTTC	CASTPGQGVGEQYF
NA	TRBJ2-7	TRBV5-1	NA	TGCGCCAGCAGCTTGCCAGGGGTGGGTGAGCAGTACTTC	CASSLPGVGEQYF
TRBD2	TRBJ2-7	TRBV2	NA	TGTGCCAGCAGACTAGCGGGACTGTACGAGCAGTACTTC	CASRLAGLYEQYF
TRBD1	TRBJ1-2	TRBV9	NA	TGTGCCAGCAGCGTAGTAGGGGGCTTTGGCTACACCTTC	CASSVVGGFGYTF
TRBD1	TRBJ2-7	TRBV7-8	once	TGTGCCAGCAGCCCGCGACAGGGACCCTACGAGCAGTACTTC	CASSPRQGPYEQYF
TRBD1	TRBJ1-2	TRBV7-8	NA	TGTGCCAGCAGCTTACGCGGACAGGGATCTTTTGGCTACACCTTC	CASSLRGQGSFGYTF
TRBD2	TRBJ2-1	TRBV6-5	NA	TGTGCCAGCAGTTTAGCGGGGGGGTACAATGAGCAGTTCTTC	CASSLAGGYNEQFF
TRBD1	TRBJ2-2	TRBV6-6	NA	TGTGCCAGCCTTCGTAGACAGGGGTTGCACACCGGGGAGCTGTTTTTT	CASLRRQGLHTGELFF
NA	TRBJ1-1	TRBV29-1	NA	TGCAGCGTTGAACACAGCCTGAACACTGAAGCTTTCTTT	CSVEHSLNTEAFF